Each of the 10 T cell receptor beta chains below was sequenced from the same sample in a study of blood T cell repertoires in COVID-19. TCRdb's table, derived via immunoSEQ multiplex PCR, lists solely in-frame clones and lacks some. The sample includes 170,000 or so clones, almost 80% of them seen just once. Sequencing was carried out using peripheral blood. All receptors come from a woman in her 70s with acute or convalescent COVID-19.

Here the CDR3 reads CASSRAGTANTDTQYF. CDR3 DNA sequence: TGTGCCAGCAGCCGGGCGGGGACAGCAAACACAGATACGCAGTATTTT. The rearrangement joins TRBV5-4 to TRBJ2-3; possibly TRBD1 for D (7 bases). V lost 4 bases and J 2 bases, leaving 17 bases between the germline ends. CDR1 is SGHNT and CDR2 is YYREEE in the germline V gene (reference sequence). This CDR3 spans 16 amino acids.

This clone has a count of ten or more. CDR3 nucleotides: TGTGCCAGCAGTCCCTACCACGGGAGGGATCTAAACACCGGGGAGCTGTTTTTT. Protein sequence: CASSPYHGRDLNTGELFF. The J gene is TRBJ2-2, the V gene TRBV27; 8 positions match TRBD2. The CDR3 loop spans 18 amino acids. Germline V gene lookup returns CDR1 MNHEY and CDR2 SMNVEV (reference sequence). The ends lost 5 bases at V and 2 bases at J; junction bases unmatched: 13.

The CDR3 nucleotides read TGTGCCAGCAGCCAAGATGTAACAGGGATCTCTGGAAACACCATATATTTT. This translates into CASSQDVTGISGNTIYF. J is TRBJ1-3 and V is TRBV4-2, with D possibly TRBD1 on 6 matching bases. Germline V lookup: CDR1 LGHNA, CDR2 YNFKEQ. V was cut by 0 bases and J by 0 bases, with 12 bases left in between. The CDR3 totals 17 residues.

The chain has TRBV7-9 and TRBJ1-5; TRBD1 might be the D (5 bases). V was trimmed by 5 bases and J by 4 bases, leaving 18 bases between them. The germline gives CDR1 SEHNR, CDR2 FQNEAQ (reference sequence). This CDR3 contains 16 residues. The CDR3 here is CASSASGGGKNQPQHF. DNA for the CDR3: TGTGCCAGCAGCGCCTCTGGGGGGGGGAAGAATCAGCCCCAGCATTTT.

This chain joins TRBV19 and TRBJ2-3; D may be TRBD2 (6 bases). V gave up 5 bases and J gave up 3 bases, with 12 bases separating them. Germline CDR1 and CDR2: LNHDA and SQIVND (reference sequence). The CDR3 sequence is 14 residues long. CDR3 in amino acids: CASSPREWTDTQYF. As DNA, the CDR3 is TGTGCCAGTAGTCCCCGGGAGTGGACAGATACGCAGTATTTT.

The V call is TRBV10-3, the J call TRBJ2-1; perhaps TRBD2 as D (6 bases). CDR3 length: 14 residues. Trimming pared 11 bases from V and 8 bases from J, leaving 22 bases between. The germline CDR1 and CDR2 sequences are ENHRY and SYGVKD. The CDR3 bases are TGTGCCGTCTCCGGGACTCCAACACGAGATGAGCAGTTCTTC. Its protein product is CAVSGTPTRDEQFF.

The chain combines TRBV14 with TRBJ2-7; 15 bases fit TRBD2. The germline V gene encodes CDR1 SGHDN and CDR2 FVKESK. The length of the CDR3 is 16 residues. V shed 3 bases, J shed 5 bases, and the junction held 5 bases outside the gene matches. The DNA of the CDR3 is TGTGCCAGCAGCCACGGACTAGCGGGAGGGCTCGACGAGCAGTACTTC. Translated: CASSHGLAGGLDEQYF.

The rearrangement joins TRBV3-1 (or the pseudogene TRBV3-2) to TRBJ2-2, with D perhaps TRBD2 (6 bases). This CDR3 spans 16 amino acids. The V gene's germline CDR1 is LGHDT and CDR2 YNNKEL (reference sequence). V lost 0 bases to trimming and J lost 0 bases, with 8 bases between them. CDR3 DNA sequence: TGTGCCAGCAGCCAAGACGGACTACCGAACACCGGGGAGCTGTTTTTT. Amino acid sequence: CASSQDGLPNTGELFF.

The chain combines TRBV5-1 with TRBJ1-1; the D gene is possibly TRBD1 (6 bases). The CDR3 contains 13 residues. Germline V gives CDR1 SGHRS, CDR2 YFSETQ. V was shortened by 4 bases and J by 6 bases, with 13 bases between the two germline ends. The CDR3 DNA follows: TGCGCCAGCAGCCAAGGACAGACCCCTGAAGCTTTCTTT. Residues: CASSQGQTPEAFF.

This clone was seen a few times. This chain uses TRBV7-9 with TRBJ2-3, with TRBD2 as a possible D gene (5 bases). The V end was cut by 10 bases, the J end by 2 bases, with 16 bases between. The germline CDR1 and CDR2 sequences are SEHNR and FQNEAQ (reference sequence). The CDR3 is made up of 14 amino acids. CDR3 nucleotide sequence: TGTGCCACCTCCACGAGCGGAAACACAGATACGCAGTATTTT. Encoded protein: CATSTSGNTDTQYF.